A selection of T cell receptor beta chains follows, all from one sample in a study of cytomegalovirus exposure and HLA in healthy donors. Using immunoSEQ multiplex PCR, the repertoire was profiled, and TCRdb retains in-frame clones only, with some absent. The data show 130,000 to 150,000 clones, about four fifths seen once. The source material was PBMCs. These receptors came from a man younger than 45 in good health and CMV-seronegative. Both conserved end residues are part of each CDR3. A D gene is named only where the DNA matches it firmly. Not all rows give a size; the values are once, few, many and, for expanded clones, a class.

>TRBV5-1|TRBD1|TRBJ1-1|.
CASSRTGGIYPNTEAFF
TGCGCCAGCAGCCGGACAGGGGGGATTTACCCGAACACTGAAGCTTTCTTT
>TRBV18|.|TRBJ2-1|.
CASSPRLANEQFF
TGTGCCAGCTCACCGAGGCTAGCGAATGAGCAGTTCTTC
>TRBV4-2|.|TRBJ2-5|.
CASSGGQEGETQYF
TGTGCCAGCAGCGGAGGACAGGAGGGTGAGACCCAGTACTTC
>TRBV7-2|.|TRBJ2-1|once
CAGTRGSYNEQFF
TGTGCCGGGACCAGGGGATCCTACAATGAGCAGTTCTTC
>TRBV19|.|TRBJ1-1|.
CASSIGTGRATEAFF
TGTGCCAGTAGTATAGGCACAGGGAGGGCCACTGAAGCTTTCTTT
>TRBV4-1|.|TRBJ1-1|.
CASSHATTDTNTEAFF
TGCGCCAGCAGCCACGCGACAACCGACACGAACACTGAAGCTTTCTTT
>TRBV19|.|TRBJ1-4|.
CAPRCAPDADTEKLFF
TGTGCCCCACGGTGCGCCCCCGACGCGGATACCGAAAAACTGTTTTTT
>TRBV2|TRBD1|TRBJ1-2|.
CASSERGTVLSNGYTF
TGTGCCAGCAGTGAGAGGGGGACAGTCCTTTCCAATGGCTACACCTTC
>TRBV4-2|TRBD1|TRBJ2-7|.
CASSQDPGTGAYEQYF
TGTGCCAGCAGCCAAGATCCCGGGACAGGGGCCTACGAGCAGTACTTC
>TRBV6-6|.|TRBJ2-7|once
CASSYWRDGAYEQYF
TGTGCCAGCAGTTACTGGAGGGACGGGGCCTACGAGCAGTACTTC
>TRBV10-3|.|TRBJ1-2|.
CAIRLGDLINYGYTF
TGTGCCATCAGACTAGGAGACTTGATTAACTATGGCTACACCTTC
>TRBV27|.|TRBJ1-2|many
CASSPGRVGGYTF
TGTGCCAGCAGTCCGGGCAGGGTTGGTGGCTACACCTTC
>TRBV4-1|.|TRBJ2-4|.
CASSPEGTAIAKNIQYF
TGCGCCAGCAGCCCCGAAGGTACAGCTATAGCCAAAAACATTCAGTACTTC
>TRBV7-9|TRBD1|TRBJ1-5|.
CASSKQGSNQPQHF
TGTGCCAGCAGCAAACAGGGGAGCAATCAGCCCCAGCATTTT
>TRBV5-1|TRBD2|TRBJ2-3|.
CASSLATSGSMDTQYF
TGCGCCAGCAGCTTGGCCACTAGCGGGAGTATGGATACGCAGTATTTT
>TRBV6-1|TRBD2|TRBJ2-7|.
CASSPRGGPYEQYF
TGTGCCAGCAGTCCCCGGGGGGGTCCCTACGAGCAGTACTTC